The clone carrying this T cell receptor beta chain was detected many times. Its target is not known. This sample was included in a study of CD8 T cells in ankylosing spondylitis. Study-level results: Before this, some motif variants had been reported in reactive arthritis synovial fluid and blood. Clones linked to the disease showed a CD8+ phenotype. They occurred at relatively low frequencies in peripheral blood. Ankylosing spondylitis blood appeared to carry a characteristic TCR beta motif of roughly eight highly homologous variants.

The CDR3 loop spans 16 amino acids. After removal of 5 bases from V and 5 bases from J, the junction contained 7 bases not matched to a gene. CDR1 and CDR2 (germline): SGHDT, YYEEEE. Preparation of TCR beta libraries was done by quantitative 5'-RACE with molecular barcodes. A single record per CDR3 protein comes from TCRdb applying MiXCR to the 5' RACE reads. The sample carries 180,000 or so distinct CDR3 sequences, around 10% recorded once. This chain connects TRBV5-6 to TRBJ2-1, with TRBD2 matching 13 bases. The origin of this receptor is a male donor with ankylosing spondylitis or in good health (not recorded which). Sequences were obtained from blood, either unsorted or a sorted T cell fraction (not recorded which). The CDR3 DNA reads TGTGCCAGCAGGCATGGACTAGCGGGAGAGAACAATGAGCAGTTCTTC. Translation: CASRHGLAGENNEQFF.